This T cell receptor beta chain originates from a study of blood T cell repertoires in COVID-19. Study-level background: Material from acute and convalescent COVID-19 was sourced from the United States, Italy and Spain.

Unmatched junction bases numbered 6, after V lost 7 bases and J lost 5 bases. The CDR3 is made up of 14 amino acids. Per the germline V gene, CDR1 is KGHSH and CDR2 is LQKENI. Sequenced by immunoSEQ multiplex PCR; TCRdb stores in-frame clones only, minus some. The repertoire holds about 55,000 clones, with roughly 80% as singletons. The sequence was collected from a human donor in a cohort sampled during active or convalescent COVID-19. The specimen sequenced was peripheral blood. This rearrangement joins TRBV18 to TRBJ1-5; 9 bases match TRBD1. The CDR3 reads CASCPGQGDQPQHF. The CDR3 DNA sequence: TGTGCCAGCTGCCCGGGACAGGGCGATCAGCCCCAGCATTTT.